This TCR beta chain came from a study of regulatory T cells in long-lasting Graves disease. iRepertoire HTBI primers and Arm-PCR of CDR3 regions built TCR beta libraries. TCRdb analysed the multiplex PCR reads with MiXCR anew, one entry per CDR3 protein. This table has more than 300,000 distinct CDR3 sequences, 10% to 15% appearing once. Germline CDR1 WSHSY, CDR2 SAAADI. The CDR3 length is 16 residues. The V and J ends lost 8 bases and 0 bases, in that order; junction bases with no gene match: 9. Study outcomes and limitations: Persistent patients shared more public clonotypes (2,741) than newly diagnosed patients (966).

This clonotype was seen ten or more times. Its antigen remains unknown. Time point meaning: newly diagnosed GD, antithyroid drugs for less than 3 months. PBMC-extracted RNA yielded the TCR library. The data also belong to a second study, concerning T cells in Graves' hyperthyroidism and ophthalmopathy.

Sequencing was performed on peripheral blood mononuclear cells (PBMCs), taken at new diagnosis, from a patient treated with antithyroid drugs. The V and J genes are TRBV10-2 and TRBJ1-4; 7 bases match TRBD1. This receptor was obtained from a woman aged 18-30 years with Graves disease. CDR3 residues: CASPTGQSATNEKLFF. The DNA of the CDR3 is TGCGCCAGCCCTACGGGACAGTCTGCAACTAATGAAAAACTGTTTTTT.